This T cell receptor beta chain was profiled in a study of cytomegalovirus exposure and HLA in healthy donors. CDR1 and CDR2 from the germline V gene are SEHNR and FQNEAQ (reference sequence). V shed 3 bases, J shed 8 bases, and the junction held 9 bases outside the gene matches. This CDR3 has 14 amino acids. The PCR ran on 60 Vbeta and 13 Jbeta primers. Produced via immunoSEQ multiplex PCR; TCRdb's table is partial and in-frame only. This sample's table has around 140,000 clones. Sequencing was done on a sample of PBMCs. The chain couples TRBV7-9 to TRBJ1-2; 7 nucleotides agree with TRBD1. This TCR derives from a woman between 40 and 50 years old in good health and CMV-seropositive. The CDR3 region is CASSFPGTVKGYTF. The DNA of the CDR3 is TGTGCCAGCAGCTTCCCTGGGACAGTTAAAGGCTACACCTTC.